The 2 T cell receptor beta chains reported below all come from one sample, sequenced in a study of blood T cell repertoires in COVID-19. This table comes from immunoSEQ multiplex PCR, and its TCRdb copy is limited to in-frame clones, with some not included. The sample has about 150,000 clones; around nine tenths are singletons. The source material was peripheral blood. These receptors came from a human donor in a cohort sampled during active COVID-19.

V is TRBV6-5 and J is TRBJ1-4; TRBD1 might be the D (5 bases). Germline V gene data show CDR1 as MNHEY and CDR2 as SVGAGI. Trimming pared 0 bases from V and 0 bases from J, leaving 8 bases between. CDR3 length equals 16 residues. The CDR3 DNA reads as TGTGCCAGCAGTTACTCCTGGGACTCAACTAATGAAAAACTGTTTTTT. It translates to CASSYSWDSTNEKLFF.

CDR3 nucleotide sequence: TGTGCCAGCAGCCCCGGACTAGCGGGGGGGAGCGAGCAGTACTTC. It is translated as CASSPGLAGGSEQYF. This chain links TRBV7-3 with TRBJ2-7; TRBD2 matches 15 bases. V lost 5 bases to trimming and J lost 6 bases; unmatched junction nucleotides: 5. Germline V gene sequence: CDR1 SGHTA, CDR2 FQGTGA. The CDR3 length is 15 residues.